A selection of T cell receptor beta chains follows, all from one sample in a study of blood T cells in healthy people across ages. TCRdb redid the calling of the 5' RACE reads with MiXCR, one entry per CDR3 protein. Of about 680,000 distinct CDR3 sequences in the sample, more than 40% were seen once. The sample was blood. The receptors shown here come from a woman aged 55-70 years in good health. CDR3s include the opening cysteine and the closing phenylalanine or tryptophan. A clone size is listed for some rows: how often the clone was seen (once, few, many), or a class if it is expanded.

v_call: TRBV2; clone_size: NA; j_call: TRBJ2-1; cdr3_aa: CASSAAGNEQFF
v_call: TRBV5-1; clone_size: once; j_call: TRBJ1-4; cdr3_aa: CASSVGVVGTNEKLFF
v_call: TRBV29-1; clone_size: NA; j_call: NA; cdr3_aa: CSVKLWRDPYEQYF
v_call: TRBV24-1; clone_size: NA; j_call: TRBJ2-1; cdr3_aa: CATSDSAGDYNEQFF
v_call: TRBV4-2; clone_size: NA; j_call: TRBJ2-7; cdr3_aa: CASSQDSLTYEQYF
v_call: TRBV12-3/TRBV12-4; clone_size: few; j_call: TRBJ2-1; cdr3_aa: CASTLLEVWGNYNEQFF
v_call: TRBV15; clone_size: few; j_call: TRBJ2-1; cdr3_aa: CATSPDSDPYNEQFF
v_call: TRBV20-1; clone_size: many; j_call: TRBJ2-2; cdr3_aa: CSASQGVNTGELFF
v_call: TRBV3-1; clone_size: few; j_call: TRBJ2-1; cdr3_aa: CASSQVLNGGRNEQFF
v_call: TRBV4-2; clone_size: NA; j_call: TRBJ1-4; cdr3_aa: CASSQGKQGAREKLFF
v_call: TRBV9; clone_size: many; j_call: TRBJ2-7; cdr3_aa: CASSASSGRYEQYF
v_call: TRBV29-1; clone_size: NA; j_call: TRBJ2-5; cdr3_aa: CSVEFGFETQYF
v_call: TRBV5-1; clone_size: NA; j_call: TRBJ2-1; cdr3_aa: CASMLGLGGEQFF
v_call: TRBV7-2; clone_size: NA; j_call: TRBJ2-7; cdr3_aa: CASSTKWGQGASYEQYF
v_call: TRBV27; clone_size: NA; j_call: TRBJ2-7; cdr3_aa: CASSLRAGTSALSSYEQYF
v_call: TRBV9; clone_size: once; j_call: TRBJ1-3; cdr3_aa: CASSPGPQGYTIYF
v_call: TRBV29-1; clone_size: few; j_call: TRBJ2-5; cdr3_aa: CSVPGQGAKTQYF
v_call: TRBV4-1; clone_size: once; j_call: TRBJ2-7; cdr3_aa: CASSEKGLADYEQYF
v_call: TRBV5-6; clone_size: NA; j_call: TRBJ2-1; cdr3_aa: CASSLVLPLGNEQFF
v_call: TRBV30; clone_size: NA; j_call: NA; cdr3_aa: CAWSVGTGGPKQTYNEQYF
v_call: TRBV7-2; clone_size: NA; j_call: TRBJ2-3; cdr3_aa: CASSRQGPTGDTQYF
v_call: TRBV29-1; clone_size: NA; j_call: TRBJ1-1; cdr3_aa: CSAGTGGPAFF
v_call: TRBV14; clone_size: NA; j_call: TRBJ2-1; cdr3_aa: CASSRAGGREQFF
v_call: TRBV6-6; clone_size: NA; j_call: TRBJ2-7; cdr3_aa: CASRGMGGSTGYEQYF
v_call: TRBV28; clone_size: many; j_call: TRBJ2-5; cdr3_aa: CASRTGLWETQYF